This T cell receptor (beta chain) was observed in a study of blood T cells in healthy people across ages. Overall study context: T cells yielded about one barcoded beta molecule per two cells through template switching.

With a J-beta primer mix and a sample-barcoded 5' primer, a second PCR ran about 7 to 11 cycles. One entry per CDR3 protein, called by TCRdb with MiXCR from the 5' RACE reads. The sample has about 760,000 distinct CDR3 sequences, about 61% seen once. Study-wide points: A roughly linear fall in TCR beta diversity per million T cells was seen with increasing age. Unknown CMV status may confound age-related changes in expanded clones.

Aged about 6 to 100, donors were systemically healthy Caucasians from Russia. In this sample, this clonotype turned up once. The antigen is unknown. CDR3 size: 17 residues. Germline V CDR1 and CDR2: MNHEY, SVGAGI. V lost 2 bases and J lost 3, with 16 bases in between. V is TRBV6-5 and J is TRBJ1-4; D may be TRBD1 (5 bases). Source material: blood. The sequence was collected from a man aged 35 to 55 in good health. The CDR3 reads CASSYGSGRSSNEKLFF. The CDR3 DNA reads as TGTGCCAGCAGTTACGGGTCGGGGCGGTCATCTAATGAAAAACTGTTTTTT.